One sample yielded the 6 T cell receptor beta chains listed below, sequenced in a study of regulatory T cells in long-lasting Graves disease. According to the study, TCR beta libraries were built with iRepertoire HTBI primers and CDR3-region Arm-PCR. MiXCR, applied by TCRdb to the multiplex PCR reads, yields one record per CDR3 protein. The top ten hold less than 30% of the sample, which has roughly 300,000 distinct CDR3 sequences, roughly a fifth seen once. Time point of the sample: persistent/refractory GD, antithyroid drugs over 5 years with positive TRAb. From RNA extracted from PBMCs, the TCR library was made. The sequences come from peripheral blood mononuclear cells (PBMCs), collected when the disease was refractory, from a patient treated with antithyroid drugs. All receptors come from a female donor with Graves disease.

As regards this clonotype: No conserved phenylalanine or tryptophan ends this CDR3, so it is likely a read error. The rearrangement uses TRBV24-1 and TRBJ2-3; 9 bases match TRBD1. Germline V gives CDR1 KGHDR, CDR2 SFDVKD. Trimming removed 5 bases from V and 8 bases from J; junction bases left unmatched: 7. The CDR3 has 14 residues. DNA for the CDR3: TGTGCCACCAGTGGCGGGACAGGGAAGGTTACGCAGTATCTT. Translating it yields CATSGGTGKVTQYL.

This clonotype was counted ten times or more. The rearrangement uses TRBV28 and TRBJ2-5; TRBD2 matches at 7 bases. Germline CDR1 and CDR2: MDHEN and SYDVKM. The CDR3 contains 16 residues. Unmatched junction bases numbered 16, after V lost 8 bases and J lost 4 bases. In nucleotides, the CDR3 is TGTGCCAGCTCCCCGGGGGGACCAATGAGGAGAGAGACCCAGTACTTC. Translating it yields CASSPGGPMRRETQYF.

This clonotype has a count of ten or more. The chain uses TRBV30 and TRBJ2-5; a weak D match, TRBD2 (6 bases). CDR3 length: 14 residues. V was clipped by 5 bases and J by 1 base, with 14 bases between them. Germline V gives CDR1 GTSNPN, CDR2 SVGIG (reference sequence). CDR3 in DNA: TGTGCCTGGGGGTATCTGGGGGGCCAAGAGACCCAGTACTTC. It codes for CAWGYLGGQETQYF.

The chain joins TRBV7-2 to TRBJ2-2; maybe TRBD2 (6 bases). The V gene lost 1 base and the J gene lost 7 bases, with 10 bases spanning the gap. In germline, CDR1 is SGHTA, CDR2 FQGNSA. The CDR3 is made up of 14 amino acids. DNA for the CDR3: TGTGCCAGCAGCTTAGTGGGGGAGGACGGGGAGCTGTTTTTT. Its translation is CASSLVGEDGELFF.

This clonotype was recorded at least ten times. This sequence joins TRBV5-1 and TRBJ2-7, with TRBD2 matching over 11 bases. The V segment lost 0 bases and the J segment 1 base; nucleotides outside the gene matches: 3. The CDR3 is 16 residues long. CDR1 SGHRS and CDR2 YFSETQ come from the germline V gene. CDR3 bases: TGCGCCAGCAGCTTGGCAGGGACTAGCGGTTCCTACGAGCAGTACTTC. Translation: CASSLAGTSGSYEQYF.

The gene calls are TRBV5-4 and TRBJ2-7; D is ambiguous. The CDR3 has 15 residues. Trimming shortened V by 0 bases and J by 0 bases, and 10 bases separated the two germline ends. CDR1 and CDR2 from the germline V gene are SGHNT and YYREEE (reference sequence). CDR3 protein: CASSLDLFSSYEQYF. CDR3 DNA: TGTGCCAGCAGCTTGGATCTATTCAGCTCCTACGAGCAGTACTTC.